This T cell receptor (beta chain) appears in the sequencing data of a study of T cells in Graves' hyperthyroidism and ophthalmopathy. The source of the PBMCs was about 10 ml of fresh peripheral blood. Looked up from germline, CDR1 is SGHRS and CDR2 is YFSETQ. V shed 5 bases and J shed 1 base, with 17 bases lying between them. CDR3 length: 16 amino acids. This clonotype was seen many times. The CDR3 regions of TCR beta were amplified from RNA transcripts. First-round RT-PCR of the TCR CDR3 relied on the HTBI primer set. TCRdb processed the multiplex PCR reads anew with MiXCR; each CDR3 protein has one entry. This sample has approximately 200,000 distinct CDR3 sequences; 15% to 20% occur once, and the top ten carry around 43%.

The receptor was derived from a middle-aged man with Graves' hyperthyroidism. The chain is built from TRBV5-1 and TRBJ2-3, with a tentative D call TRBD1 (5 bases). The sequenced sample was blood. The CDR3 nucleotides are TGCGCCAGCAGGGGAAACTTGGGCAGGGGCACAGATACGCAGTATTTT. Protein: CASRGNLGRGTDTQYF.